This passage covers 25 T cell receptor beta chains from one sample sequenced in a study of blood T cell repertoires in COVID-19. Repertoires were generated with immunoSEQ multiplex PCR, while TCRdb's copy carries only in-frame clones and drops some. The sample yields 100,000 to 150,000 clones, about 88% seen once. Sample: peripheral blood. The receptors come from a woman older than 75 with acute or convalescent COVID-19.

The V and J genes are TRBV6-5 and TRBJ2-5; 7 nucleotides align to TRBD1. V gave up 5 bases and J gave up 6 bases; unmatched junction bases: 12. This CDR3 contains 15 residues. Germline V gene lookup returns CDR1 MNHEY and CDR2 SVGAGI. The CDR3 reads CASSTPGGRSKTQYF. DNA of the CDR3: TGTGCCAGCAGTACCCCAGGGGGAAGGAGTAAGACCCAGTACTTC.

V gene TRBV5-6 combines with J gene TRBJ1-2, with TRBD1 identical over 7 bases. The germline V gene encodes CDR1 SGHDT and CDR2 YYEEEE. V lost 5 bases and J lost 6; bases outside the gene matches: 7. The CDR3 covers 13 residues. CDR3 sequence reads: CASRGQSFNGYTF. As DNA, the CDR3 is TGTGCCAGCAGGGGACAGAGTTTTAATGGCTACACCTTC.

V and J are TRBV27 and TRBJ2-7; 7 bases are a match to TRBD2. The CDR3 is 16 residues long. Germline-derived CDR1 and CDR2 are MNHEY and SMNVEV (reference sequence). The junction had 13 bases not matched to a gene; V was cut back by 5 bases and J by 3 bases. The CDR3 DNA is TGTGCCAGCAGTATTGACTCCGGGACTATTCTCTACGAGCAGTACTTC. Its translation is CASSIDSGTILYEQYF.

This chain connects TRBV7-3 to TRBJ1-6, with 7 bases fitting TRBD1. CDR3 length: 15 residues. Germline V gene lookup returns CDR1 SGHTA and CDR2 FQGTGA. With V trimmed by 0 bases and J by 8 bases, 4 bases remained unmatched. CDR3 residues: CASSLTGTAYSPLHF. In DNA, the CDR3 is TGTGCCAGCAGCTTAACAGGGACAGCGTATTCACCCCTCCACTTT.

This chain links TRBV7-3 with TRBJ2-2; D gene unclear. CDR1 is SGHTA, CDR2 FQGTGA, per germline. The CDR3 sequence is 13 residues long. V lost 6 bases, J lost 5 bases, and 10 bases lay in between. The CDR3 DNA reads TGTGCCAGCAGTCAGGCGCAAACCGGGGAGCTGTTTTTT. Translation gives CASSQAQTGELFF.

The CDR3 spells CASSYSGQGQETQYF. Written as DNA, the CDR3 is TGTGCCAGCAGTTACTCTGGGCAGGGGCAAGAGACCCAGTACTTC. The rearrangement joins TRBV6-6 to TRBJ2-5; perhaps TRBD1 as D (6 bases). This CDR3 is built from 15 residues. Per the germline V gene, CDR1 is MNHNY and CDR2 is SVGAGI (reference sequence). V lost 0 bases to trimming and J lost 2 bases, with 10 bases between them.

The chain is built from TRBV6-2 or TRBV6-3 and TRBJ2-5; weak D call: TRBD1 (5 bases). Germline V gene sequence: CDR1 MNHEY, CDR2 SVGEGT. The V and J ends lost 5 bases and 2 bases respectively, with 15 bases between them. There are 15 residues in the CDR3. The CDR3 DNA follows: TGTGCCAGCAGTCAACAGGCCGGAAATCAAGAGACCCAGTACTTC. Translating gives CASSQQAGNQETQYF.

The J gene is TRBJ2-3, the V gene TRBV24-1; D perhaps matches TRBD2 (6 bases). Trimming stripped 7 bases from V and 1 base from J, with 23 bases between. This CDR3 is built from 18 residues. Per the germline V gene, CDR1 is KGHDR and CDR2 is SFDVKD. CDR3: CATRPNEVRGRGTDTQYF. CDR3 nucleotide sequence: TGTGCCACCAGACCTAATGAGGTGCGGGGTCGGGGCACAGATACGCAGTATTTT.

V and J are TRBV10-3 and TRBJ2-1, with a possible D match to TRBD1 (6 bases). Germline V gene lookup returns CDR1 ENHRY and CDR2 SYGVKD. CDR3 size: 17 residues. V gave up 2 bases and J gave up 5 bases, with 19 bases separating them. The CDR3 protein is CAISEPPGTPTNNEQFF. The CDR3 DNA sequence: TGTGCCATCAGTGAGCCCCCCGGGACACCTACGAACAATGAGCAGTTCTTC.

This rearrangement joins TRBV5-4 to TRBJ1-3; 7 bases are a match to TRBD1. Trimming at V came to 2 bases and at J to 4 bases, leaving 0 bases not matched to a gene. CDR1 and CDR2 (germline): SGHNT, YYREEE (reference sequence). This CDR3 contains 13 residues. The CDR3 loop is CASSLQGGNTIYF. DNA for the CDR3: TGTGCCAGCAGCTTACAGGGGGGAAACACCATATATTTT. The full variable domain, in which reference TRBV5-4 and TRBJ1-3 provide the parts outside the CDR3, is ETGVTQSPTHLIKTRGQQVTLRCSSQSGHNTVSWYQQALGQGPQFIFQYYREEENGRGNFPPRFSGLQFPNYSSELNVNALELDDSALYLCASSLQGGNTIYFGEGSWLTVV.

This clone was recorded a few times. The rearrangement joins TRBV5-6 to TRBJ2-2; D is undetermined. Germline CDR1 is SGHDT and CDR2 is YYEEEE. Trimming took 1 base from V and 7 from J, leaving 5 bases between them. The CDR3 loop spans 12 amino acids. Written as DNA, the CDR3 is TGTGCCAGCAGCTTGTCCCTCGGGGAGCTGTTTTTT. Translating gives CASSLSLGELFF.

V gene TRBV19 combines with J gene TRBJ1-5; TRBD1 might be the D (5 bases). The germline V gene has CDR1 LNHDA and CDR2 SQIVND (reference sequence). CDR3 length: 15 residues. V lost 6 bases and J lost 3, with 15 bases in between. CDR3 loop: CASRGGTGNNQPQHF. The DNA for the CDR3 is TGTGCCAGTAGAGGAGGGACGGGGAACAATCAGCCCCAGCATTTT. The complete variable domain, with remaining parts taken from reference TRBV19 and TRBJ1-5, reads DGGITQSPKYLFRKEGQNVTLSCEQNLNHDAMYWYRQDPGQGLRLIYYSQIVNDFQKGDIAEGYSVSREKKESFPLTVTSAQKNPTAFYLCASRGGTGNNQPQHFGDGTRLSIL.

This chain links TRBV23-1 with TRBJ1-6; the D gene is possibly TRBD1 (6 bases). TRBV23-1 is an ORF, and what it does is uncertain. V shed 8 bases and J shed 9 bases, with 20 bases lying between them. The CDR3 totals 15 residues. The CDR3 region is CASSRVGQLISPLHF. The CDR3 nucleotides are TGCGCCAGCTCCCGAGTGGGACAATTAATTTCACCCCTCCACTTT.

The rearrangement uses TRBV4-1 and TRBJ2-3; a weak D match, TRBD2 (5 bases). V dropped 5 bases and J dropped 4 bases, with 16 bases sitting between them. Germline values: CDR1 MGHRA, CDR2 YSYEKL. The CDR3 is made up of 15 amino acids. The CDR3 nucleotides read TGCGCCAGCAGCGATCTCGGGGTCGGCGCAGATACGCAGTATTTT. Its protein is CASSDLGVGADTQYF.

The V gene is TRBV7-6, the J gene TRBJ2-3; 11 nucleotides line up with TRBD2. With 6 bases clipped from V and 1 base from J, the junction kept 3 bases outside the gene matches. The CDR3 length is 15 residues. Germline V CDR1 and CDR2: SGHVS, FNYEAQ. In DNA, the CDR3 is TGTGCCAGCAGAGGGACTAGCGGACGCACAGATACGCAGTATTTT. This sequence encodes CASRGTSGRTDTQYF. Looking up the rest from reference TRBV7-6 and TRBJ2-3 gives the full variable domain: GAGVSQSPRYKVTKRGQDVALRCDPISGHVSLYWYRQALGQGPEFLTYFNYEAQQDKSGLPNDRFSAERPEGSISTLTIQRTEQRDSAMYRCASRGTSGRTDTQYFGPGTRLTVL.

The V and J genes are TRBV15 and TRBJ2-7; tentative D call: TRBD1 (6 bases). Germline CDR1 reads LNHNV; CDR2 reads YYDKDF (reference sequence). The CDR3 covers 16 residues. Deletions cut 1 base from V and 1 base from J, with 14 bases between. The CDR3 DNA reads TGTGCCACCAGCAGAGGTGGGACCAGGGGATCCTACGAGCAGTACTTC. Translating gives CATSRGGTRGSYEQYF.

This clone appeared a single time. The V and J genes are TRBV2 and TRBJ2-6; D possibly corresponds to TRBD1 (6 bases). CDR1 and CDR2 from the germline V gene are SNHLY and FYNNEI. The CDR3 loop spans 17 amino acids. V was trimmed by 6 bases and J by 4 bases, leaving 19 bases between them. The CDR3 bases are TGTGCCAGCAGGGAAAGGACCCGGACAGCCGGGGCCAACGTCCTGACTTTC. It specifies CASRERTRTAGANVLTF. Full variable domain (remainder filled in from reference TRBV2 and TRBJ2-6): EPEVTQTPSHQVTQMGQEVILRCVPISNHLYFYWYRQILGQKVEFLVSFYNNEISEKSEIFDDQFSVERPDGSNFTLKIRSTKLEDSAMYFCASRERTRTAGANVLTFGAGSRLTVL.

The rearrangement links TRBV7-8 to TRBJ2-7, with 9 bases that match TRBD1. The CDR3 is 14 amino acids. The ends lost 4 bases at V and 4 bases at J; junction bases unmatched: 5. CDR1 is SGHVS, CDR2 FQNEAQ, per germline. In DNA form, the CDR3 reads TGTGCCAGCAGCTACGGGACAGGGATGTACGAGCAGTACTTC. Translation gives CASSYGTGMYEQYF.

This rearrangement joins TRBV4-2 to TRBJ1-2; a weak D match, TRBD1 (5 bases). Germline CDR1 LGHNA, CDR2 YNFKEQ. Between the trimmed V and J ends, which lost 0 bases and 3 bases, there was a span of 20 bases. The CDR3 covers 18 residues. The CDR3 here is CASSQDLGGTGYYYGYTF. Written as DNA, the CDR3 is TGTGCCAGCAGCCAAGATTTGGGGGGGACCGGATATTACTATGGCTACACCTTC.

The chain employs TRBV6-5 and TRBJ1-5, with D possibly being TRBD1 (5 bases). Trimming stripped 5 bases from V and 7 bases from J, with 12 bases between. In germline, CDR1 is MNHEY, CDR2 SVGAGI. This CDR3 region has 13 residues. The chain's CDR3 is CASSRTWNQPQHF. CDR3 nucleotide sequence: TGTGCCAGCAGTCGGACATGGAACCAGCCCCAGCATTTT.

This clone was recorded a few times. The V gene is TRBV7-9, the J gene TRBJ1-2, with D uncertain. Germline V gene data show CDR1 as SEHNR and CDR2 as FQNEAQ (reference sequence). Trimming took off 6 bases at V and 5 bases at J, with 16 bases between the two ends. This CDR3 contains 14 residues. The DNA of the CDR3 is TGTGCCAGCAGTTGGGAGGTCCCCCCTTATGGCTACACCTTC. Translation: CASSWEVPPYGYTF.

The V and J genes are TRBV19 and TRBJ2-3; perhaps TRBD2 as D (6 bases). Germline V gene sequence: CDR1 LNHDA, CDR2 SQIVND (reference sequence). The V end lost 2 bases, the J end lost 1 base, and 10 bases lay between the germline ends. This CDR3 comprises 15 residues. The CDR3 loop reads CASSIRRGGTDTQYF. The CDR3 bases are TGTGCCAGTAGTATAAGGCGGGGTGGCACAGATACGCAGTATTTT.

V is TRBV7-2 and J is TRBJ1-4, with D unresolved. Germline V lookup: CDR1 SGHTA, CDR2 FQGNSA. The ends were cut back, 3 bases at V and 6 bases at J, with 11 bases in the middle. The CDR3 sequence is 14 residues long. In DNA, the CDR3 is TGTGCCAGCAGCTTTGGGCTGGCAGATGAAAAACTGTTTTTT. Its translation is CASSFGLADEKLFF.

This rearrangement joins TRBV5-6 to TRBJ2-2; TRBD2 matches 7 bases. Unmatched junction bases numbered 9, after V lost 2 bases and J lost 2 bases. Germline CDR1 and CDR2: SGHDT and YYEEEE. The CDR3 runs to 17 residues. CDR3 loop: CASSFPRAGSNTGELFF. DNA of the CDR3: TGTGCCAGCAGCTTCCCCCGAGCGGGGAGCAACACCGGGGAGCTGTTTTTT.

This chain connects TRBV5-8 to TRBJ1-1, with D tentatively TRBD1 (6 bases). Trimming took 3 bases from V and 4 from J, leaving 10 bases between them. CDR3 length: 13 residues. From germline, CDR1 is SGHTS and CDR2 YDEGEE. Here the CDR3 DNA reads TGTGCCAGCAGCTGGACAGTTCGCACTGAAGCTTTCTTT. Protein product: CASSWTVRTEAFF.